These 27 T cell receptor beta chains came from one sample sequenced in a study of shared T cell receptors in the human thymus. Libraries were prepared by immunoSEQ multiplex PCR; TCRdb keeps only in-frame clonotypes and omits some of them. The repertoire holds 500,000 to 750,000 clones, with over 75% as singletons. The data also belong to a second study, concerning human thymus T cells.

What was sequenced was thymocytes. Receptors originate from a boy younger than two with a congenital heart defect.

The CDR3 spells CASSRNRNQPQHF. In DNA, the CDR3 is TGTGCCAGCTCGCGGAATCGCAATCAGCCCCAGCATTTT. The chain couples TRBV6-5 to TRBJ1-5; D remains unclear. V lost 8 bases to trimming and J lost 2 bases, with 10 bases between them. This CDR3 region has 13 residues. Germline loops: CDR1 MNHEY, CDR2 SVGAGI.

The chain couples TRBV7-9 to TRBJ2-7; TRBD2 is a possible D gene (6 bases). The CDR3 spans 14 residues. Germline V gene lookup returns CDR1 SEHNR and CDR2 FQNEAQ (reference sequence). Between the trimmed V and J ends, which lost 4 bases and 3 bases, there was a span of 13 bases. The CDR3 coding sequence is TGTGCCAGCAGCTCCGGAGGGCCCCACTACGAGCAGTACTTC. Its translation: CASSSGGPHYEQYF. Supplemented by reference TRBV7-9 and TRBJ2-7, the full variable domain reads DTGVSQNPRHKITKRGQNVTFRCDPISEHNRLYWYRQTLGQGPEFLTYFQNEAQLEKSRLLSDRFSAERPKGSFSTLEIQRTEQGDSAMYLCASSSGGPHYEQYFGPGTRLTVT.

The chain has TRBV7-8 and TRBJ2-1; D gene unclear. V gave up 0 bases and J gave up 3 bases, with 3 bases separating them. Germline V lookup: CDR1 SGHVS, CDR2 FQNEAQ. The CDR3 is made up of 13 amino acids. CDR3 in DNA: TGTGCCAGCAGCTTAGCCAACTACAATGAGCAGTTCTTC. It specifies CASSLANYNEQFF.

This clone was counted once. This chain joins TRBV9 and TRBJ2-7; D may be TRBD1 (6 bases). This CDR3 is 15 amino acids long. Germline V CDR1 and CDR2: SGDLS, YYNGEE. With 0 bases removed from V and 2 bases from J, the gap between germline ends came to 12 bases. In DNA, the CDR3 is TGTGCCAGCAGCGTAGACGCTGGGGGCCCCTACGAGCAGTACTTC. This codes for CASSVDAGGPYEQYF.

This chain uses TRBV4-1 with TRBJ2-4; no clear D. The V gene lost 0 bases and the J gene lost 4 bases, with 4 bases spanning the gap. CDR1 is MGHRA and CDR2 is YSYEKL in the germline V gene. CDR3 size: 13 residues. The CDR3 here is CASSQDPKNIQYF. CDR3 DNA sequence: TGCGCCAGCAGCCAAGATCCAAAAAACATTCAGTACTTC.

This sequence joins TRBV11-2 and TRBJ2-7, with D maybe TRBD2 (5 bases). This CDR3 is 15 amino acids long. Deletions cut 3 bases from V and 4 bases from J, with 16 bases between. From germline, CDR1 is SGHAT and CDR2 FQNNGV. The CDR3 spells CASSFVRAVRYEQYF. The DNA of the CDR3 is TGTGCCAGCAGCTTTGTTCGAGCGGTGCGATACGAGCAGTACTTC.

The chain carries TRBV7-8 and TRBJ2-7; TRBD2 might be the D (8 bases). The CDR3 is 15 residues long. The germline CDR1 and CDR2 sequences are SGHVS and FQNEAQ. V gave up 5 bases and J gave up 3 bases, with 17 bases separating them. The CDR3 reads CASSQGVAGSYEQYF. The CDR3 DNA sequence: TGTGCCAGCAGCCAGGGGGTAGCGGGGAGCTACGAGCAGTACTTC.

This chain links TRBV12-5 with TRBJ1-5; D might be TRBD1 (6 bases). The germline V gene has CDR1 LGHNT and CDR2 FRNRAP. The CDR3 runs to 13 residues. Trimming took 7 bases from V and 3 from J, leaving 10 bases between them. CDR3 nucleotide sequence: TGTGCTAGTGCTCACAGGGCCAATCAGCCCCAGCATTTT. Translating gives CASAHRANQPQHF.

The V call is TRBV27, the J call TRBJ1-4; no firm D call. This CDR3 comprises 15 residues. V was shortened by 6 bases and J by 8 bases, with 19 bases between the two germline ends. Germline V gives CDR1 MNHEY, CDR2 SMNVEV (reference sequence). In DNA, the CDR3 is TGTGCCAGCAGGGCGGATGTTTTCGGAAGAGAAAAACTGTTTTTT. Translated, it gives CASRADVFGREKLFF.

The V gene is TRBV6-1, the J gene TRBJ1-5, with D possibly matching TRBD1 (6 bases). The V gene's germline CDR1 is MNHNS and CDR2 SASEGT. This CDR3 spans 15 amino acids. The V gene lost 8 bases and the J gene lost 0 bases, with 14 bases spanning the gap. For the CDR3, the DNA is TGTGCCAGCGCCCGGGACATTTATAGCAATCAGCCCCAGCATTTT. Amino acid sequence: CASARDIYSNQPQHF.

The chain recombines TRBV18 with TRBJ2-7; no clear D gene. The CDR3 contains 14 residues. Trimming cost V 5 bases and J 1 base, with 12 bases left between them. Germline values: CDR1 KGHSH, CDR2 LQKENI. The CDR3 sequence: CASSSGPLSYEQYF. The CDR3 bases are TGTGCCAGCTCATCAGGTCCCCTTTCCTACGAGCAGTACTTC.

The rearrangement uses TRBV25-1 and TRBJ2-3; TRBD2 aligns across 9 bases. Germline V gene data show CDR1 as MGHDK and CDR2 as SYGVNS. This CDR3 is built from 16 residues. The V segment lost 2 bases and the J segment 1 base; nucleotides outside the gene matches: 4. The CDR3 region is CASSEKSGRRTDTQYF. The CDR3 DNA reads as TGTGCCAGCAGTGAAAAAAGCGGGAGGCGCACAGATACGCAGTATTTT.

The CDR3 DNA reads as TGTGCCAGCAGCCACCGGGACAGTCTTAATGAAAAACTGTTTTTT. Translating it yields CASSHRDSLNEKLFF. V gene TRBV4-2 combines with J gene TRBJ1-4; 7 nucleotides align to TRBD1. Trimming removed 3 bases from V and 4 bases from J; junction bases left unmatched: 5. The germline V gene has CDR1 LGHNA and CDR2 YNFKEQ. The CDR3 runs to 15 residues.

This clone showed up just once. This chain joins TRBV9 and TRBJ2-5, with 10 bases fitting TRBD2. Looked up from germline, CDR1 is SGDLS and CDR2 is YYNGEE. V shed 4 bases and J 5 bases; nucleotides not matched to a gene: 8. CDR3 size: 15 residues. The CDR3 here is CASSPSSGRGETQYF. CDR3 bases: TGTGCCAGCAGCCCATCTAGCGGGAGAGGGGAGACCCAGTACTTC.

This sequence joins TRBV7-2 and TRBJ2-1, with 10 bases that match TRBD2. The CDR3 extends over 12 amino acids. Germline V lookup: CDR1 SGHTA, CDR2 FQGNSA. Trimming removed 3 bases from V and 14 bases from J; junction bases left unmatched: 4. The CDR3 sequence: CASSFSGRKKFF. CDR3 nucleotides: TGTGCCAGCAGCTTTAGCGGGAGGAAGAAGTTCTTC.

The chain employs TRBV10-3 and TRBJ1-2, with D tentatively TRBD1 (5 bases). CDR1 is ENHRY, CDR2 SYGVKD, per germline. This CDR3 contains 16 residues. Trimming took off 5 bases at V and 3 bases at J, with 19 bases between the two ends. CDR3 nucleotides: TGTGCCATCAGTCCCGGGGGGAGGGATCCGGACTATGGCTACACCTTC. Its translation: CAISPGGRDPDYGYTF.

The CDR3 sequence is CASSPTSGRRHYEQYF. CDR3 sequence (DNA): TGTGCCAGCAGCCCTACTAGCGGGAGGCGTCATTACGAGCAGTACTTC. The genes are TRBV7-2 and TRBJ2-7, with 12 bases lining up with TRBD2. The V gene end was trimmed by 5 bases and the J gene end by 4 bases; junction bases not matched to a gene: 9. The CDR3 covers 16 residues. Germline V gene lookup returns CDR1 SGHTA and CDR2 FQGNSA.

The chain couples TRBV12-5 to TRBJ2-7, with D tentatively TRBD2 (7 bases). The germline V and J ends were trimmed by 6 bases and 2 bases, with 20 bases remaining between them. CDR3 size: 16 residues. In germline, CDR1 is LGHNT, CDR2 FRNRAP. As DNA, the CDR3 is TGTGCTAGTGGGCGGGGGAGGGGACACCCCCCCTACGAGCAGTACTTC. Residues: CASGRGRGHPPYEQYF.

This clone showed up just a few times. This chain connects TRBV10-3 to TRBJ2-7; 11 positions match TRBD2. This CDR3 comprises 17 residues. Germline lookup yields CDR1 ENHRY and CDR2 SYGVKD. J gave up 5 bases and V 4 bases, and 13 bases lay outside the gene matches. The CDR3 is CAISVGPILAGGNEQYF. CDR3 DNA: TGTGCCATCAGTGTTGGCCCGATCCTAGCGGGAGGTAACGAGCAGTACTTC.

The V gene is TRBV6-5, the J gene TRBJ2-7; 9 bases fit TRBD1. The CDR3 consists of 12 residues. Unmatched junction bases numbered 2, after V lost 8 bases and J lost 3 bases. Germline CDR1 reads MNHEY; CDR2 reads SVGAGI. In nucleotides, the CDR3 is TGTGCCAGCGGGGGACAGGGCTACGAGCAGTACTTC. Its protein is CASGGQGYEQYF.

The chain carries TRBV7-9 and TRBJ2-5, with TRBD1 as a possible D gene (5 bases). The V end was cut by 1 base, the J end by 4 bases, with 10 bases between. The CDR3 sequence is 14 residues long. Germline V gene sequence: CDR1 SEHNR, CDR2 FQNEAQ (reference sequence). CDR3 sequence reads: CASSLEGLRETQYF. The CDR3 DNA reads as TGTGCCAGCAGCTTAGAGGGGTTGAGAGAGACCCAGTACTTC.

CDR3 nucleotides: TGTGCCAGCAGGCCAAATAGAAACATTCAGTACTTC. It codes for CASRPNRNIQYF. The chain has TRBV7-2 and TRBJ2-4, with unresolved D. V gave up 6 bases and J gave up 6 bases, with 9 bases separating them. The CDR3 extends over 12 amino acids. CDR1 SGHTA and CDR2 FQGNSA come from the germline V gene.

The rearrangement uses TRBV14 and TRBJ2-2, with D tentatively TRBD2 (6 bases). V gave up 1 base and J gave up 1 base, with 7 bases separating them. This CDR3 region has 15 residues. Germline V gives CDR1 SGHDN, CDR2 FVKESK. For the CDR3, the DNA is TGTGCCAGCAGCCAAGTCGGGGGGAACACCGGGGAGCTGTTTTTT. Translated: CASSQVGGNTGELFF.

This clone is a singleton in its sample. The gene calls are TRBV7-2 and TRBJ2-3; 10 nucleotides match TRBD2. The CDR3 has 18 amino acids. Germline values: CDR1 SGHTA, CDR2 FQGNSA. The junction had 9 bases not matched to a gene; V was cut back by 1 base and J by 2 bases. This chain's CDR3 is CASSLGRRGLAPTDTQYF. The CDR3 region has the DNA TGTGCCAGCAGCTTAGGGAGGCGGGGACTAGCGCCCACAGATACGCAGTATTTT.

This clone was observed a single time. The chain combines TRBV7-8 with TRBJ2-4; TRBD2 agrees at 7 bases. The V gene end was trimmed by 4 bases and the J gene end by 0 bases; junction bases not matched to a gene: 12. The CDR3 sequence is 18 residues long. CDR1 SGHVS and CDR2 FQNEAQ come from the germline V gene. In DNA, the CDR3 is TGTGCCAGCAGCTGTGCTAAGGGCGGGAGCGGAGCCAAAAACATTCAGTACTTC. This sequence encodes CASSCAKGGSGAKNIQYF.

The chain links TRBV2 to TRBJ1-5; tentatively, D is TRBD1 (6 bases). This CDR3 contains 16 residues. Deletions cut 3 bases from V and 2 bases from J, with 14 bases between. Germline V gene data show CDR1 as SNHLY and CDR2 as FYNNEI. This chain's CDR3 is CASSDEEGGCNQPQHF. Here the CDR3 DNA reads TGTGCCAGCAGTGATGAAGAAGGGGGTTGCAATCAGCCCCAGCATTTT.

The chain links TRBV4-2 to TRBJ2-2; a possible D gene is TRBD2 (6 bases). The CDR3 length is 20 residues. Germline V gene sequence: CDR1 LGHNA, CDR2 YNFKEQ. V gave up 5 bases and J gave up 5 bases, with 30 bases separating them. The CDR3 bases are TGTGCCAGCAGCTATAAACTCCCCCCGCAGCGCCGGGCGGGGACCGGGGAGCTGTTTTTT. Protein product: CASSYKLPPQRRAGTGELFF.